Described below is a single T cell receptor (beta chain) sequence and its context. Its antigen is still unknown. Base quality data are lacking; no much larger clone is found one base away. This specimen comes from a study of blood T cell repertoires in COVID-19 (dated by TCRdb to between 2020 and 2021). Regarding the study in general: Samples covering the acute and convalescent phases of COVID-19 were provided by collaborators in the United States, Italy and Spain. The prospective study material was composed of cDNA or gDNA derived from T cells, B-cell-depleted T cells, or PBMCs. Subjects who had been exposed to COVID-19, were actively infected with it, or had recovered from it provided the deeply sampled blood TCRbeta repertoires that made up the dataset. The repertoires were made available in a free public database intended to serve as a resource for research on the immune response to SARS-CoV-2. The samples were drawn from the first 160 participants of the ongoing ImmuneRACE study and from 950 to 1,500 subjects provided by 6 global collaborators. The sample metadata nearly always contained a de-identified subject ID, COVID-19 status, age in years and sex. HLA class I and class II types, where available, came from metadata supplied by the sample provider rather than from assay-based typing.

The CDR3 holds 16 amino acids from the cysteine to the phenylalanine. Only the CDR3 DNA stays, 48 bases, in frame from base 1. V loses 0 bases at its end and J loses 1 base; junction bases beyond the gene matches: 5. CDR1 SGHTA and CDR2 FQGNSA were looked up in the germline V gene. TCRbeta CDR3 regions were amplified from genomic DNA by means of the immunoSEQ Assay, a bias-controlled multiplex PCR. The source study handled its data this way. Within the assay, amplification of reference gene primers was used to estimate how many nucleated cells each sample contained. Sequence reads were collapsed and filtered to measure the absolute abundance of every unique TCRbeta CDR3 rearrangement. For each sample, productive Simpson clonality was calculated as the square root of Simpson's diversity index over productive rearrangements. TCRdb mirrors the immuneACCESS table, restricted to in-frame sequences. Some clones are absent from its copies; in checked studies, under half trace to an unresolved V gene, and the reason for the others is unknown. V, J and clone size reflect that table, while D and trimming were determined from the DNA. The sample table records hundreds of thousands of clones; roughly four fifths of these occur just once. The leading ten clones occupy 1.9% of the sample.

The research as a whole found: The quantity of clinical and demographic metadata differed by source and by participant and was supplied without curation.

The collaborating institutions used their own protocols to collect whole blood in K2EDTA tubes. For TCRbeta analysis, collaborators shipped samples in one of three forms: frozen whole blood, isolated PBMCs, or DNA extracted from either of those sample types. Sequenced sample: peripheral blood. This receptor chain uses TRBV7-2 and TRBJ1-1, with 7 bases aligning to TRBD1. The source is an elderly woman with acute or convalescent COVID-19. The DNA sequence is as follows: TGTGCCAGCAGCTTAGCCGGGACAGCTGAGAACACTGAAGCTTTCTTT. The encoded protein is CASSLAGTAENTEAFF.